The source of this TCR beta chain is a study of T cell responses to AZD1222 COVID-19 vaccine. Study findings and constraints: A reported finding is that nearly half of spike-specific TCRs target unmutated variant regions. CD4 TCRs associated with vaccination spanned spike, dominating at 160-218 and 743-854. Seropositivity was recorded at baseline in only 6 or 7 AZD1222 recipients. An increase in Spike-specific TCR breadth and depth was observed after two AZD1222 doses.

CDR3 size: 14 residues. V shed 0 bases and J shed 5 bases, with 10 bases lying between them. Germline CDR1 MNHNS, CDR2 SASEGT. Sequencing was performed with immunoSEQ multiplex PCR; in TCRdb, only in-frame clones are kept and a portion is missing. Seen here are roughly 150,000 clones, 91% observed once, and the top ten hold 1.5% to 2%. This clone was counted a single time. Its specificity is unknown. This sequence originates from an adult in good health. The input for sequencing was peripheral blood, taken on day 0 of AZD1222 vaccination. The rearrangement links TRBV6-1 to TRBJ1-1; D gene uncertain. CDR3 DNA: TGTGCCAGCAGTGAAGCTGGGAGTGAGACTGAAGCTTTCTTT. Its translation: CASSEAGSETEAFF.